The present T cell receptor (beta chain) was sequenced within a study of blood T cell repertoires in COVID-19. On the study more broadly: PBMCs, B-cell-depleted T cells, or T cells were the source of the cDNA or gDNA that made up the material.

As originally analysed: Counts of nucleated cells, estimated from reference gene primer amplification, were obtained. Profiled with immunoSEQ multiplex PCR; TCRdb holds only in-frame clones, not every one. Clone size and the V and J calls come from that table; the DNA yielded D and trimming. The profile covers roughly 240,000 clones, with roughly 83% appearing a single time and approximately 5.5% taken by the ten largest. Seattle researchers signed up patients amid active infection and tracked them longitudinally. Sequenced material: peripheral blood. The clonotype originates from a woman older than 75 with COVID-19, enrolled during active disease.

This chain's CDR3 is CASPQEPGANVLTF. In DNA form, the CDR3 reads TGTGCCTCCCCCCAGGAACCTGGGGCCAACGTCCTGACTTTC. V is TRBV30 and J is TRBJ2-6; D is unresolved. Germline CDR1 GTSNPN, CDR2 SVGIG (reference sequence). This CDR3 comprises 14 residues. V lost 7 bases and J lost 2, with 12 bases in between.